The T cell receptor (beta chain) described here comes from a study of vaccination effects on CD4 cells after COVID-19. A note on this clone: The antigen is not known.

Measured with immunoSEQ multiplex PCR; TCRdb has only the in-frame clones, and not every one. This table holds about 8,900 clones, about 76% found once. The culture ran for around ten days before CD4+ T cells were isolated. Vaccine administered to participants consisted of two doses of either BNT162b2 or mRNA-1273. The CDR3 has 14 residues. Germline V gene sequence: CDR1 MNHEY, CDR2 SVGEGT. After removal of 6 bases from V and 7 bases from J, the junction contained 11 bases not matched to a gene. The V gene is TRBV6-2 or TRBV6-3, the J gene TRBJ1-2; 7 nucleotides match TRBD1. The receptor's source is a human donor who received a COVID-19 vaccine. The sequenced sample was CD4+ T cells from PBMCs cultured without peptide, obtained after COVID-19 vaccination. The CDR3 reads CASSGQASGGGYTF. The CDR3 DNA is TGTGCCAGCAGCGGACAGGCCTCTGGCGGTGGCTACACCTTC.